The 22 T cell receptor beta chains given below trace back to one sample, sequenced in a study of breast tumors, draining lymph nodes, adjacent tissues. Each CDR3 protein is one row after TCRdb ran MiXCR on the multiplex PCR reads. The table lists approximately 300,000 distinct CDR3 sequences, under 35% of them singletons, with roughly 1.1% in the top ten. Samples came from axillary lymph nodes draining the breast cancer. The sequenced sample consisted of axillary lymph node tissue. The origin of the receptors is a female donor with breast cancer. Some clones in this sample may be carry-over from other donors' samples.

This clonotype was observed many times. The chain has TRBV5-1 and TRBJ2-7, with 8 bases fitting TRBD1. Losses at the gene ends were 7 bases for V and 4 bases for J; bases not matched to a gene: 10. This CDR3 contains 14 residues. The germline gives CDR1 SGHRS, CDR2 YFSETQ. CDR3 sequence (DNA): TGCGCCAGCGCCCAAGGGGGGACAGGATACGAGCAGTACTTC. The encoded protein is CASAQGGTGYEQYF.

This clonotype was picked up many times. This chain connects TRBV5-8 to TRBJ2-7; a possible D gene is TRBD1 (6 bases). The CDR3 runs 16 residues. From germline, CDR1 is SGHTS and CDR2 YDEGEE. V dropped 4 bases and J dropped 2 bases, with 19 bases sitting between them. The CDR3 is CASSPGQNRPPYEQYF. The CDR3 region has the DNA TGTGCCAGCAGCCCTGGACAGAACAGACCTCCCTACGAGCAGTACTTC.

This clonotype came up many times. This rearrangement joins TRBV7-2 to TRBJ2-1, with TRBD2 matching 10 bases. The germline V gene has CDR1 SGHTA and CDR2 FQGNSA. The length of the CDR3 is 15 residues. Unmatched junction bases numbered 6, after V lost 4 bases and J lost 6 bases. CDR3 residues: CASSSLAGVVNEQFF. The CDR3 DNA reads TGTGCCAGCAGCTCTCTAGCGGGAGTCGTCAATGAGCAGTTCTTC.

Points on this clonotype: A much larger clone differs by one base, so this may be a read error. The CDR3 does not close with the conserved phenylalanine or tryptophan, likely indicating a read error. V is TRBV5-4 and J is TRBJ2-1, with D tentatively TRBD1 or TRBD2 (6 bases each). The germline gives CDR1 SGHNT, CDR2 YYREEE (reference sequence). The CDR3 runs 13 residues. The V end was cut by 0 bases, the J end by 8 bases, with 9 bases between. The DNA of the CDR3 is TGTGCCAGCAGCTTGGACAGGGAGGATGAGCAGTTCCTC. It is translated as CASSLDREDEQFL.

With regard to this clonotype: A much more abundant neighbour one base away suggests this may be a read error. The J gene is TRBJ1-3, the V gene TRBV20-1; 8 bases fit TRBD1. CDR1 DFQATT and CDR2 SNEGSKA come from the germline V gene (reference sequence). The CDR3 runs to 15 residues. V was pared by 2 bases and J by 6 bases, with 9 bases of the junction left unmatched. CDR3 sequence reads: CSARMQGAVANTIYF. The CDR3, as DNA: TGCAGTGCTAGAATGCAGGGGGCCGTTGCAAACACCATATATTTT.

This clonotype was observed many times. Relative to the germline gene, one junction end is altered; a read error may explain this. The genes are TRBV7-7 and TRBJ2-7; D is undetermined. The CDR3 is 14 residues long. The V gene's germline CDR1 is SSHAT and CDR2 FNYEAQ (reference sequence). CDR3 DNA sequence: TGTGCTAGCAAGCCCTCGGAAGCGTCGTACGAGCAGTACTTC. It encodes CASKPSEASYEQYF.

Notes on this clonotype: This may be a read error, as it is one base from a much larger clone. The V and J genes are TRBV12-3 or TRBV12-4 and TRBJ1-5; no clear D gene. V dropped 1 base and J dropped 3 bases, with 10 bases sitting between them. The CDR3 sequence is 15 residues long. The CDR3 DNA reads as TGTGCCAGCAGTTTAGAAGGGCCAGTCAATCAGCCCCAGCATTTT. This translates into CASSLEGPVNQPQHF.

CDR3 protein: CASSEDRGVQPQHF. CDR3 coding DNA: TGTGCCAGCAGTGAGGACAGGGGGGTTCAGCCCCAGCATTTT. The J gene is TRBJ1-5, the V gene TRBV2; 10 bases fit TRBD1. Trimming at V came to 3 bases and at J to 6 bases, leaving 2 bases not matched to a gene. CDR1 is SNHLY and CDR2 is FYNNEI in the germline V gene. There are 14 residues in the CDR3.

Ten or more counts support this clonotype. The CDR3, as DNA: TGTGCCAGCAGCCCCGAGACAGGGGGCAATCAGCCCCAGCATTTT. Its protein is CASSPETGGNQPQHF. This chain uses TRBV7-2 with TRBJ1-5, with 8 bases that match TRBD1. There are 15 residues in the CDR3. CDR1 and CDR2 (germline): SGHTA, FQGNSA. J lost 2 bases, V lost 5 bases, and 5 bases had no gene match.

This clonotype was observed at least ten times. The chain links TRBV3-1 to TRBJ1-2; no firm D call. The CDR3 runs to 10 residues. Looked up from germline, CDR1 is LGHDT and CDR2 is YNNKEL (reference sequence). V lost 5 bases, J lost 8 bases, and 6 bases lay in between. This CDR3 is CASSEEGYTF. The DNA for the CDR3 is TGTGCCAGCAGCGAGGAGGGCTACACCTTC. The whole variable domain, remainder taken from reference TRBV3-1 and TRBJ1-2, is DTAVSQTPKYLVTQMGNDKSIKCEQNLGHDTMYWYKQDSKKFLKIMFSYNNKELIINETVPNRFSPKSPDKAHLNLHINSLELGDSAVYFCASSEEGYTFGSGTRLTVV.

This clonotype was found many times. This chain links TRBV11-2 with TRBJ2-1; 9 bases fit TRBD2. J gave up 7 bases and V 6 bases, and 10 bases lay outside the gene matches. This CDR3 region has 15 residues. From germline, CDR1 is SGHAT and CDR2 FQNNGV. The CDR3 region has the DNA TGTGCCAGCAGGCTCGGGACTAGCAATTCGAATGAGCAGTTCTTC. Its protein is CASRLGTSNSNEQFF.

This clonotype was seen only once. This may be a read error: a much more frequent sequence differs by one nucleotide. The chain joins TRBV4-3 to TRBJ2-2; D might be TRBD1 or TRBD2, each matching 6 bases. In germline, CDR1 is LGHNA, CDR2 YSLEER. This CDR3 spans 15 amino acids. V was cut by 0 bases and J by 4 bases, with 9 bases left in between. CDR3: CASSQEGGITGELFF. The CDR3 bases are TGCGCCAGCAGCCAAGAAGGGGGGATCACCGGGGAGCTGTTTTTT.

This chain connects TRBV5-5 to TRBJ2-6; tentative D call: TRBD1 (6 bases). Germline assignment: CDR1 SGHKS and CDR2 YYEKEE (reference sequence). V was trimmed by 3 bases and J by 4 bases, leaving 14 bases between them. This CDR3 spans 16 amino acids. The CDR3 DNA sequence: TGTGCCAGCAGCTGGATAGGGGGTGGCGGGGCCAACGTCCTGACTTTC. Encoded protein: CASSWIGGGGANVLTF.

There are many counts of this clonotype. CDR3 coding DNA: TGTGCCACCACGGACAGCCGCGGCACCATATATTTT. Its protein is CATTDSRGTIYF. The chain couples TRBV24-1 to TRBJ1-3, with D perhaps matching TRBD1 (6 bases). Germline CDR1 reads KGHDR; CDR2 reads SFDVKD. The length of the CDR3 is 12 residues. V lost 8 bases to trimming and J lost 9 bases, with 13 bases between them.

This clonotype was detected once. The chain combines TRBV12-3 or TRBV12-4 with TRBJ2-3; possible D gene TRBD1, 5 bases. The length of the CDR3 is 12 residues. V lost 5 bases and J lost 6, with 9 bases in between. The CDR3 DNA reads as TGTGCCAGCAGTGCAAACAGGGATACGCAGTATTTT. Amino acids: CASSANRDTQYF.

The sample holds many counts of this clonotype. This chain joins TRBV12-3 or TRBV12-4 and TRBJ1-2, with D uncertain. CDR3 length: 15 amino acids. The germline V and J ends were trimmed by 2 bases and 0 bases, with 10 bases remaining between them. CDR3 sequence reads: CASSLLATSNYGYTF. CDR3 coding DNA: TGTGCCAGCAGTTTATTGGCCACTTCTAACTATGGCTACACCTTC.

At least ten counts were recorded for this clonotype. The chain couples TRBV7-2 to TRBJ2-7, with D perhaps matching TRBD2 (6 bases). Trimming stripped 4 bases from V and 3 bases from J, with 16 bases between. This CDR3 spans 15 amino acids. Germline lookup yields CDR1 SGHTA and CDR2 FQGNSA. Here the CDR3 DNA reads TGTGCCAGCAGCTCCTTCGGGGGACGGATCTACGAGCAGTACTTC. Amino acids: CASSSFGGRIYEQYF.

This clonotype has ten or more counts. This rearrangement joins TRBV25-1 to TRBJ1-3, with D tentatively TRBD1 (5 bases). The germline gives CDR1 MGHDK, CDR2 SYGVNS. Trimming took off 6 bases at V and 1 base at J, with 13 bases between the two ends. The CDR3 is 15 amino acids. CDR3 region: CASSGPGRSGNTIYF. The CDR3 DNA reads TGTGCCAGCAGCGGTCCAGGGAGATCTGGAAACACCATATATTTT.

This chain joins TRBV20-1 and TRBJ1-6, with a tentative D call TRBD1 (6 bases). V lost 1 base and J lost 13, with 14 bases in between. Germline CDR1 and CDR2: DFQATT and SNEGSKA (reference sequence). CDR3 length: 13 residues. Here the CDR3 reads CSARGTAYQPLHF. The CDR3 nucleotides read TGCAGTGCTAGAGGGACAGCTTATCAGCCCCTCCACTTT.

CDR3 sequence (DNA): TGTGCCAGCGGCCCGGGACAGGGGGCAGATACGCAGTATTTT. This codes for CASGPGQGADTQYF. The rearrangement uses TRBV9 and TRBJ2-3, with 11 bases aligning to TRBD1. Germline V gene lookup returns CDR1 SGDLS and CDR2 YYNGEE. J was trimmed by 4 bases and V by 7 bases; bases with no gene match: 5. The CDR3 runs 14 residues.

The rearrangement links TRBV30 to TRBJ2-7, with 12 positions matching TRBD2. The CDR3 extends over 14 amino acids. The V gene's germline CDR1 is GTSNPN and CDR2 SVGIG (reference sequence). V was clipped by 6 bases and J by 4 bases; unmatched bases: 7. For the CDR3, the DNA is TGTGCCTGCCGAAGACTAGCGGGAGATTACGAGCAGTACTTC. Its protein is CACRRLAGDYEQYF.

The gene calls are TRBV29-1 and TRBJ2-2; D is unresolved. The CDR3 is 15 amino acids. Germline V gives CDR1 SQVTM, CDR2 ANQGSEA. V was clipped by 8 bases and J by 3 bases, with 19 bases between them. The CDR3 loop reads CSLAQGLKDTGELFF. CDR3 coding DNA: TGCAGCTTGGCCCAAGGTTTAAAGGACACCGGGGAGCTGTTTTTT.